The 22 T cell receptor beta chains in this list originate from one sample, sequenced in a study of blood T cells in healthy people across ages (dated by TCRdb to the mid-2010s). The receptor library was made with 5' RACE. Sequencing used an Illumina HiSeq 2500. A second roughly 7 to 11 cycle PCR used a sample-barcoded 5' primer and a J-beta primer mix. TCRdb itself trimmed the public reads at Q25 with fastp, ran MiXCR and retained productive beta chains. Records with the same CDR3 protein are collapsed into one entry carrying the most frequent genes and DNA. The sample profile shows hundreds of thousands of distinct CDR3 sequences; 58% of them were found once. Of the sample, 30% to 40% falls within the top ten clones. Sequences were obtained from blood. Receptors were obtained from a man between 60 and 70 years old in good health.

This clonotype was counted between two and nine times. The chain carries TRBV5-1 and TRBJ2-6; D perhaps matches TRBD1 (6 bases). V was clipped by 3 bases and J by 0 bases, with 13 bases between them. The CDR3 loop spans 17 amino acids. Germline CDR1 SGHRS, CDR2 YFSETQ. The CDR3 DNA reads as TGCGCCAGCAGCTCGACGACAGGACGCTCTGGGGCCAACGTCCTGACTTTC. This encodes CASSSTTGRSGANVLTF.

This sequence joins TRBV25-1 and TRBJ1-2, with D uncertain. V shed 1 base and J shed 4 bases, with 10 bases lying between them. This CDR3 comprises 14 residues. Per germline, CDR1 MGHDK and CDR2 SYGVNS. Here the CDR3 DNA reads TGTGCCAGCAGTGAATGGGAGGGAGGCTATGGCTACACCTTC. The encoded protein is CASSEWEGGYGYTF.

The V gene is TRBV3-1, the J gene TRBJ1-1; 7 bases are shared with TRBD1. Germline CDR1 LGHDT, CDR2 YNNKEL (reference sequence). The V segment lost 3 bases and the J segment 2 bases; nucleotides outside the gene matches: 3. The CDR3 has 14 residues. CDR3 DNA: TGTGCCAGCAGCCAGCGGGACAGCAACACTGAAGCTTTCTTT. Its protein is CASSQRDSNTEAFF.

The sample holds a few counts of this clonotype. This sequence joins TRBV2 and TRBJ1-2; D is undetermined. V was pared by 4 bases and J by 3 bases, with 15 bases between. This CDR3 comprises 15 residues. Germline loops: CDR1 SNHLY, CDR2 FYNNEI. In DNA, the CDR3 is TGTGCCAGCAGTGTCCTTGCGTCAGGAGACTATGGCTACACCTTC. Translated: CASSVLASGDYGYTF.

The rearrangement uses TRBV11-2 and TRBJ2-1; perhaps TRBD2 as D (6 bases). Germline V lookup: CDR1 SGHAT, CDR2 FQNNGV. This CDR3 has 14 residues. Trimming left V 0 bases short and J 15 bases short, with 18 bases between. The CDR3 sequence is CASSLDITSLSLFF. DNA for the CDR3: TGTGCCAGCAGCTTAGACATAACTAGCCTCTCGTTGTTCTTC.

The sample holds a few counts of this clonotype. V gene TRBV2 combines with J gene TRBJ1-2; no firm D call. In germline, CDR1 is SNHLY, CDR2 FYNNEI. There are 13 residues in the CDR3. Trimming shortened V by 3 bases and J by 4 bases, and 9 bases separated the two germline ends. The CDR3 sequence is CASSDGGLYGYTF. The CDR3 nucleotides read TGTGCCAGCAGTGACGGCGGCCTCTATGGCTACACCTTC.

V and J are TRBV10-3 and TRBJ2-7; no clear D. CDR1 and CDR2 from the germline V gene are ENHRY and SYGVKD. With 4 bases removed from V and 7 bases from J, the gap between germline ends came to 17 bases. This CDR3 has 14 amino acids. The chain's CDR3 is CAISGRPDRNEQYF. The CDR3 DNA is TGTGCCATCAGTGGTAGGCCTGACCGCAATGAGCAGTACTTC.

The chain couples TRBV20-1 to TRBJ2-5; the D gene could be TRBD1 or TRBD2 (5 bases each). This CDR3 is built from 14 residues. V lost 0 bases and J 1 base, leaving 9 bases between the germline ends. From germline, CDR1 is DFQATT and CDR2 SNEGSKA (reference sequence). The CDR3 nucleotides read TGCAGTGCTAGAGATTTCGGGGCCCAAGAGACCCAGTACTTC. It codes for CSARDFGAQETQYF.

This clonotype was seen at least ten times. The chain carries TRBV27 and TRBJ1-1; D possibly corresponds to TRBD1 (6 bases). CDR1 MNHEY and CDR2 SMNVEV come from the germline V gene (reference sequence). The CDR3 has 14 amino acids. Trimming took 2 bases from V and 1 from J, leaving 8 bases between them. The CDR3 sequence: CASSLRGQNTEAFF. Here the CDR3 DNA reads TGTGCCAGCAGTTTAAGGGGACAGAACACTGAAGCTTTCTTT.

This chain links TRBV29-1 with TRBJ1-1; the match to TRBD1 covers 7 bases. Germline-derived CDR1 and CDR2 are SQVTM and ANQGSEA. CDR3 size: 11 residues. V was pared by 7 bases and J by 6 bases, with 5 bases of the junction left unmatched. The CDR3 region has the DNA TGCAGCGATACCAGGGGGTCTGAAGCTTTCTTT. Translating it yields CSDTRGSEAFF.

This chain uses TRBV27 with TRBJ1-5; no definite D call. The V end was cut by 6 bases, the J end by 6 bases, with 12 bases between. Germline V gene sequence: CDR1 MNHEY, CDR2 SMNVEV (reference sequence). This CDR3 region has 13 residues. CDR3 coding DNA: TGTGCCAGCAGAAGAAAAGTCGGTCAGCCCCAGCATTTT. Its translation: CASRRKVGQPQHF.

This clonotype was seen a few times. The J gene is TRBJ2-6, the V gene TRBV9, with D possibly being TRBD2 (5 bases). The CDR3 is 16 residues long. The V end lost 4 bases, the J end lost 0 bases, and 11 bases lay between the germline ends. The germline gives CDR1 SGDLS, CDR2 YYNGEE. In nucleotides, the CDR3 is TGTGCCAGCAGCATTAGACGGGACTCTGGGGCCAACGTCCTGACTTTC. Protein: CASSIRRDSGANVLTF.

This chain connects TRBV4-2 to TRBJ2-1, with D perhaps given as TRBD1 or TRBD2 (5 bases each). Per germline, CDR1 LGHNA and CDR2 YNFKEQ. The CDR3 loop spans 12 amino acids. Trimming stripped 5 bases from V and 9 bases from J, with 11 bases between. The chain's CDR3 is CASSSRDGEQFF. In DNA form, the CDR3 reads TGTGCCAGCAGCTCCCGGGACGGTGAGCAGTTCTTC.

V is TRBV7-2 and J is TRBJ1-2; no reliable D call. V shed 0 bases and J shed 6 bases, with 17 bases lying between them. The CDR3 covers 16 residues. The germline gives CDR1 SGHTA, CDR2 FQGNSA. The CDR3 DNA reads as TGTGCCAGCAGCTTAGCCATAGCGGGGTTGAGCGATGGCTACACCTTC. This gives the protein CASSLAIAGLSDGYTF.

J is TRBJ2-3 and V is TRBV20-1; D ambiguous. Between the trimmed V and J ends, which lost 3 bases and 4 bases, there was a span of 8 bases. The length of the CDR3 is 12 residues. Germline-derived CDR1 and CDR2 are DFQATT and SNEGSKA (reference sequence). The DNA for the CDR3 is TGCAGTGCTAGGGTGGGTCCAGATACGCAGTATTTT. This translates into CSARVGPDTQYF.

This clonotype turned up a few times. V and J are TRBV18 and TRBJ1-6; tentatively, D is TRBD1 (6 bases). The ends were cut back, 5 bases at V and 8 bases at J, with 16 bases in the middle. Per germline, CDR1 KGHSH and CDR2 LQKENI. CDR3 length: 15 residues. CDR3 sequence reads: CASSSRAGVDSPLHF. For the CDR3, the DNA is TGTGCCAGCTCATCGAGGGCAGGGGTGGATTCACCCCTCCACTTT.

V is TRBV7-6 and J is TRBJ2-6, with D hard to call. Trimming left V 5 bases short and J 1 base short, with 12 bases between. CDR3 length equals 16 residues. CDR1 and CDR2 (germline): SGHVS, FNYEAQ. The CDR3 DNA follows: TGTGCCAGCAGCCTAGAGATTGGTTCTGGGGCCAACGTCCTGACTTTC. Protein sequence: CASSLEIGSGANVLTF.

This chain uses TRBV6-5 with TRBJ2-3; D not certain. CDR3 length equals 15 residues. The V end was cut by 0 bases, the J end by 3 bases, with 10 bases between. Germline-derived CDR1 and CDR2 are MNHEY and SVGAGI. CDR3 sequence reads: CASSYSGSWTDTQYF. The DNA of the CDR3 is TGTGCCAGCAGTTACTCAGGTAGTTGGACAGATACGCAGTATTTT.

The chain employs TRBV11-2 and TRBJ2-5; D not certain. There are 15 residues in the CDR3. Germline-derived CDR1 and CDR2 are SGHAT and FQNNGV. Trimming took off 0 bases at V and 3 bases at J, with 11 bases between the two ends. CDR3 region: CASSLEGRLEETQYF. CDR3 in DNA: TGTGCCAGCAGCTTAGAAGGACGGCTCGAAGAGACCCAGTACTTC. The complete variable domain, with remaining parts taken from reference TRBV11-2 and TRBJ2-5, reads EAGVAQSPRYKIIEKRQSVAFWCNPISGHATLYWYQQILGQGPKLLIQFQNNGVVDDSQLPKDRFSAERLKGVDSTLKIQPAKLEDSAVYLCASSLEGRLEETQYFGPGTRLLVL.

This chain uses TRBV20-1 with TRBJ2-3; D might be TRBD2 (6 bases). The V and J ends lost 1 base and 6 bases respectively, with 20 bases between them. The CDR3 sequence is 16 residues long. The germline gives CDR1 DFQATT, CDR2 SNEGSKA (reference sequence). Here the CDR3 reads CSARAPGTQRGDTQYF. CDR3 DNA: TGCAGTGCTAGAGCCCCCGGGACTCAACGCGGGGATACGCAGTATTTT.

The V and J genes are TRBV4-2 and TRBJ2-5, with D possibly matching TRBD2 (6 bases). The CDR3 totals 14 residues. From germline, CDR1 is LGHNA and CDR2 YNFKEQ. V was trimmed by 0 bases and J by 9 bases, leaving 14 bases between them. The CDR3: CASSQELARTAQYF. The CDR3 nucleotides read TGTGCCAGCAGCCAAGAACTAGCTCGCACGGCCCAGTACTTC.

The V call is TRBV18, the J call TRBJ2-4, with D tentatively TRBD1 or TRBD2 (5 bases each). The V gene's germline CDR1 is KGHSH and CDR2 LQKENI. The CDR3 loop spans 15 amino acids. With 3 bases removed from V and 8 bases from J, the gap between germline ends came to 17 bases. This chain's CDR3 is CASSPVQGPWDIQYF. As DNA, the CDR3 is TGTGCCAGCTCACCGGTCCAGGGACCTTGGGACATTCAGTACTTC.